A selection of T cell receptor beta chains follows, all from one sample in a study of blood T cell repertoires in COVID-19. This table comes from immunoSEQ multiplex PCR, and its TCRdb copy is limited to in-frame clones, with some not included. Of approximately 99,000 clones listed, around 84% are singletons. Source material: peripheral blood. All receptors come from a woman aged 55 to 70 in a cohort sampled during active or convalescent COVID-19. Both conserved end residues are part of each CDR3. A D gene is named only where the DNA matches it firmly. Only part of the rows carry a size: once, few, many, or a class if the clone is expanded.

CDR3 DNA: TGTGCCAGCAGTTTAGAAGAGACCCAGTACTTC
CDR3 protein: CASSLEETQYF
D gene: .
V gene: TRBV3-1/TRBV3-2
J gene: TRBJ2-5
clone size: .

CDR3 DNA: TGTGCCAGCAGCGGGCTTGAGGCCAGTAAAAAAGCTTTCTTT
CDR3 protein: CASSGLEASKKAFF
D gene: .
V gene: TRBV9
J gene: TRBJ1-1
clone size: .

CDR3 DNA: TGTGCCAGTAGTACCCTCGCGGGGCCCCTCCACTTT
CDR3 protein: CASSTLAGPLHF
D gene: .
V gene: TRBV19
J gene: TRBJ1-6
clone size: .

CDR3 DNA: TGTGCCAGCAGCTTAGCGACCGGGACACATGCGGACGAGCAGTACTTC
CDR3 protein: CASSLATGTHADEQYF
D gene: .
V gene: TRBV11-3
J gene: TRBJ2-7
clone size: .

CDR3 DNA: TGTGCCAGCAGTTCAACTAGTCAATGGACTTATGAGCAGTTCTTC
CDR3 protein: CASSSTSQWTYEQFF
D gene: .
V gene: TRBV6-5
J gene: TRBJ2-1
clone size: .

CDR3 DNA: TGTGCCAGCAGTTTAGGAGGCAGCTATGGCTACACCTTC
CDR3 protein: CASSLGGSYGYTF
D gene: .
V gene: TRBV28
J gene: TRBJ1-2
clone size: .

CDR3 DNA: TGTGCCAGCAGATGGGCCTCAGTGGAGGGCGAGCAGTACTTC
CDR3 protein: CASRWASVEGEQYF
D gene: .
V gene: TRBV27
J gene: TRBJ2-7
clone size: .

CDR3 DNA: TGTGCCAGCAGTTACAGCGGCCGTAATGAAAAACTGTTTTTT
CDR3 protein: CASSYSGRNEKLFF
D gene: .
V gene: TRBV6-5
J gene: TRBJ1-4
clone size: .

CDR3 DNA: TGTGCCAGCACCCCGGGACAGGGAGGCAATCAGCCCCAGCATTTT
CDR3 protein: CASTPGQGGNQPQHF
D gene: TRBD1
V gene: TRBV2
J gene: TRBJ1-5
clone size: few

CDR3 DNA: TGTGCCAGCAGGGCCGGGGGCAATGAGCAGTTCTTC
CDR3 protein: CASRAGGNEQFF
D gene: .
V gene: TRBV28
J gene: TRBJ2-1
clone size: .

CDR3 DNA: TGTGCCAGCAGCCAAGCGGGAATCACCGGGGAGCTGTTTTTT
CDR3 protein: CASSQAGITGELFF
D gene: .
V gene: TRBV3-1/TRBV3-2
J gene: TRBJ2-2
clone size: .

CDR3 DNA: TGCAGCGTTTCTTACCGACAGGGCCGGAACACTGAAGCTTTCTTT
CDR3 protein: CSVSYRQGRNTEAFF
D gene: TRBD1
V gene: TRBV29-1
J gene: TRBJ1-1
clone size: .

CDR3 DNA: TGCGCCAGCAAAAACCAGGTTCAGAACACTGAAGCTTTCTTT
CDR3 protein: CASKNQVQNTEAFF
D gene: .
V gene: TRBV5-1
J gene: TRBJ1-1
clone size: few

CDR3 DNA: TGTGCCAGCAGTGAATTTGGCGGCCAGGGTGCTTCACCCCTCCACTTT
CDR3 protein: CASSEFGGQGASPLHF
D gene: .
V gene: TRBV2
J gene: TRBJ1-6
clone size: .

CDR3 DNA: TGTGCCAGCAGCGCGACAGGATTCGATGGCTACACCTTC
CDR3 protein: CASSATGFDGYTF
D gene: .
V gene: TRBV9
J gene: TRBJ1-2
clone size: .

CDR3 DNA: TGTGCCAGCAATGGGGCTAGGCGAGATACGCAGTATTTT
CDR3 protein: CASNGARRDTQYF
D gene: .
V gene: TRBV2
J gene: TRBJ2-3
clone size: .

CDR3 DNA: TGTGCCAGCAGCCAAACCCTAGCGGGAGCCCGTCTTTTC
CDR3 protein: CASSQTLAGARLF
D gene: TRBD2
V gene: TRBV7-3
J gene: TRBJ2-7
clone size: .

CDR3 DNA: TGTGCCATCAGTGACGGACAGGACTATGGCTACACCTTC
CDR3 protein: CAISDGQDYGYTF
D gene: TRBD1
V gene: TRBV10-3
J gene: TRBJ1-2
clone size: .

CDR3 DNA: TGCGCCAGCAGCCGGACAGGAGTTAGCAATCAGCCCCAGCATTTT
CDR3 protein: CASSRTGVSNQPQHF
D gene: TRBD1
V gene: TRBV5-1
J gene: TRBJ1-5
clone size: .

CDR3 DNA: TGTGCCAGCAGTGAATGGGGGCGGATAGAAGATACGCAGTATTTT
CDR3 protein: CASSEWGRIEDTQYF
D gene: .
V gene: TRBV6-1
J gene: TRBJ2-3
clone size: once

CDR3 DNA: TGTGCCAGCAGTGAAGGAGGGGGACACAAGCAGTACTTC
CDR3 protein: CASSEGGGHKQYF
D gene: .
V gene: TRBV2
J gene: TRBJ2-7
clone size: .

CDR3 DNA: TGTGCCAGCAGCCGCGGTGAAGAGGCCAAAAACATTCAGTACTTC
CDR3 protein: CASSRGEEAKNIQYF
D gene: .
V gene: TRBV3-1/TRBV3-2
J gene: TRBJ2-4
clone size: once

CDR3 DNA: TGTGCCAGCAGCTTGGCCGTGATTGGGGGCAGCGAGCAGTACTTC
CDR3 protein: CASSLAVIGGSEQYF
D gene: .
V gene: TRBV5-4
J gene: TRBJ2-7
clone size: once

CDR3 DNA: TGTGCCAGCACTAGGGAGGGCGATTCACCCCTCCACTTT
CDR3 protein: CASTREGDSPLHF
D gene: .
V gene: TRBV2
J gene: TRBJ1-6
clone size: .

CDR3 DNA: TGCGCCAGCAGCTTGGCCCCAGCGGGGGCCCAAGAGACCCAGTACTTC
CDR3 protein: CASSLAPAGAQETQYF
D gene: TRBD2
V gene: TRBV5-1
J gene: TRBJ2-5
clone size: .

CDR3 DNA: TGTGCTAGTGCCCGGGGGGGGTTTTTCCAAGAGACCCAGTACTTC
CDR3 protein: CASARGGFFQETQYF
D gene: TRBD2
V gene: TRBV12-5
J gene: TRBJ2-5
clone size: .

CDR3 DNA: TGTGCCAGCAGTCCCGACAGGGGCTACGAGCAGTACTTC
CDR3 protein: CASSPDRGYEQYF
D gene: TRBD1
V gene: TRBV13
J gene: TRBJ2-7
clone size: .

CDR3 DNA: TGCGCCAGCAGCTTGAACGGGGGGAGCACAGATACGCAGTATTTT
CDR3 protein: CASSLNGGSTDTQYF
D gene: TRBD2
V gene: TRBV5-1
J gene: TRBJ2-3
clone size: .

CDR3 DNA: TGTGCCAGCAGCTTGGGCAGGGCGGGGGTGAACACTGAAGCTTTCTTT
CDR3 protein: CASSLGRAGVNTEAFF
D gene: .
V gene: TRBV13
J gene: TRBJ1-1
clone size: .

CDR3 DNA: TGTGCCAGTAGTATAGGCCTAACGAACACTGAAGCTTTCTTT
CDR3 protein: CASSIGLTNTEAFF
D gene: .
V gene: TRBV19
J gene: TRBJ1-1
clone size: .

CDR3 DNA: TGTGCCAGCAGCCCTGACAGGGGGGTCCCTAATGAAAAACTGTTTTTT
CDR3 protein: CASSPDRGVPNEKLFF
D gene: TRBD1
V gene: TRBV6-2/TRBV6-3
J gene: TRBJ1-4
clone size: .

CDR3 DNA: TGCGCCAGCAGCCAAGATCTCGCGTGGACAGGGAGACAATCTAACTATGGCTACACCTTC
CDR3 protein: CASSQDLAWTGRQSNYGYTF
D gene: TRBD1
V gene: TRBV4-1
J gene: TRBJ1-2
clone size: .

CDR3 DNA: TGTGCCAGCAGTCTTGGACTGAGCGCAGATACGCAGTATTTT
CDR3 protein: CASSLGLSADTQYF
D gene: .
V gene: TRBV2
J gene: TRBJ2-3
clone size: .

CDR3 DNA: TGTGCCAGCAGAGGACAGGGTCGGTTCACTGAAGCTTTCTTT
CDR3 protein: CASRGQGRFTEAFF
D gene: TRBD1
V gene: TRBV6-5
J gene: TRBJ1-1
clone size: few

CDR3 DNA: TGCGCCAGCAGCCAAGGGGGGACAGGGGGGATCTACGAGCAGTACTTC
CDR3 protein: CASSQGGTGGIYEQYF
D gene: TRBD1
V gene: TRBV4-1
J gene: TRBJ2-7
clone size: .

CDR3 DNA: TGCGCCAGCAGCCCAGGGAACACCGGGGAGCTGTTTTTT
CDR3 protein: CASSPGNTGELFF
D gene: .
V gene: TRBV5-1
J gene: TRBJ2-2
clone size: .

CDR3 DNA: TGTGCCAGCAGCCAAGATCAGGGAGAGACCCAGTACTTC
CDR3 protein: CASSQDQGETQYF
D gene: .
V gene: TRBV4-2
J gene: TRBJ2-5
clone size: .

CDR3 DNA: TGTGCCAGCAGTTACGGGGGGGTTAAAACAGATACGCAGTATTTT
CDR3 protein: CASSYGGVKTDTQYF
D gene: TRBD2
V gene: TRBV6-5
J gene: TRBJ2-3
clone size: .

CDR3 DNA: TGTGCCTGGGGACCGACAGGGGCCGTGGGAAATCAGCCCCAGCATTTT
CDR3 protein: CAWGPTGAVGNQPQHF
D gene: TRBD1
V gene: TRBV30
J gene: TRBJ1-5
clone size: few

CDR3 DNA: TGTGCCAGTAGTATAACCTCGACAGGCTACACAGGTTCACCCCTCCACTTT
CDR3 protein: CASSITSTGYTGSPLHF
D gene: .
V gene: TRBV19
J gene: TRBJ1-6
clone size: once

CDR3 DNA: TGTGCCACCAGCAGTAAACTAGCGCCCTCGACCCTGAGCACAGATACGCAGTATTTT
CDR3 protein: CATSSKLAPSTLSTDTQYF
D gene: TRBD2
V gene: TRBV15
J gene: TRBJ2-3
clone size: once

CDR3 DNA: TGTGCCACCGCATCCCGACAGGGTGGGAGCGAGCAGTACTTC
CDR3 protein: CATASRQGGSEQYF
D gene: TRBD1
V gene: TRBV24-1
J gene: TRBJ2-7
clone size: .

CDR3 DNA: TGTGCCAGCAGCAGGGAGGGGGACTATGGCTACACCTTC
CDR3 protein: CASSREGDYGYTF
D gene: .
V gene: TRBV6-5
J gene: TRBJ1-2
clone size: .